The next 21 T cell receptor beta chains were all read from a single sample in a study of vaccination effects on CD4 cells after COVID-19. The table came from immunoSEQ multiplex PCR; TCRdb's copy has only in-frame clones and leaves some out. The repertoire holds 25,000 to 30,000 clones, with 65% to 90% as singletons. The antigens for these receptors are not known. ViraFEST expansion of antigen-specific CD4+ T cells with viral peptide pools preceded sequencing. A roughly 10-day culture period preceded the isolation of CD4+ T cells. Participants were vaccinated with two doses of either the BNT162b2 or mRNA-1273 vaccine. This specimen consisted of CD4+ T cells from PBMCs cultured with SARS-CoV-2 spike peptides, obtained after COVID-19 vaccination. The receptor set was obtained from a human donor who received a COVID-19 vaccine. Some clones in this sample may be carry-over from other donors' samples.

This clone was observed a single time. The chain carries TRBV5-1 and TRBJ1-4, with a possible D match to TRBD1 (5 bases). The length of the CDR3 is 15 residues. Germline CDR1 and CDR2: SGHRS and YFSETQ. V was clipped by 4 bases and J by 4 bases, with 14 bases between them. CDR3 DNA: TGCGCCAGCAGCACCCGGGACGGGAGTAATGAAAAACTGTTTTTT. This codes for CASSTRDGSNEKLFF.

The V call is TRBV9, the J call TRBJ1-3; D is undetermined. Per germline, CDR1 SGDLS and CDR2 YYNGEE. This CDR3 region has 14 residues. Trimming pared 4 bases from V and 2 bases from J, leaving 10 bases between. CDR3 sequence (DNA): TGTGCCAGCAGCCCTAACACAGCTGGAAACACCATATATTTT. Protein product: CASSPNTAGNTIYF.

V is TRBV2 and J is TRBJ2-6; 11 bases match TRBD2. The germline V gene has CDR1 SNHLY and CDR2 FYNNEI. This CDR3 is 19 amino acids long. V gave up 6 bases and J gave up 0 bases; unmatched junction bases: 10. CDR3 residues: CASRAELAGAPSGANVLTF. CDR3 nucleotides: TGTGCCAGCAGGGCCGAACTAGCGGGGGCGCCCTCTGGGGCCAACGTCCTGACTTTC. Variable domain in full (rest from reference TRBV2 and TRBJ2-6): EPEVTQTPSHQVTQMGQEVILRCVPISNHLYFYWYRQILGQKVEFLVSFYNNEISEKSEIFDDQFSVERPDGSNFTLKIRSTKLEDSAMYFCASRAELAGAPSGANVLTFGAGSRLTVL.

V usage is TRBV6-5 and J usage is TRBJ1-1; 8 bases are shared with TRBD1. The length of the CDR3 is 15 residues. Germline CDR1 and CDR2: MNHEY and SVGAGI. Losses at the gene ends were 6 bases for V and 1 base for J; bases not matched to a gene: 7. In DNA form, the CDR3 reads TGTGCCAGCAGACCCCCAGGGGGCTCGAACACTGAAGCTTTCTTT. The encoded protein is CASRPPGGSNTEAFF.

CDR3 in amino acids: CASSLVYGGPGYTF. The CDR3 DNA reads TGTGCCAGCAGTTTAGTGTACGGCGGACCAGGCTACACCTTC. This chain links TRBV28 with TRBJ1-2; D call uncertain. Between the trimmed V and J ends, which lost 2 bases and 8 bases, there was a span of 15 bases. The germline V gene has CDR1 MDHEN and CDR2 SYDVKM. The CDR3 has 14 residues.

This clone was detected a few times. The genes are TRBV19 and TRBJ2-3; TRBD2 matches 7 bases. V lost 8 bases, J lost 1 base, and 3 bases stayed unmatched. The CDR3 runs to 13 residues. Germline V gene lookup returns CDR1 LNHDA and CDR2 SQIVND (reference sequence). The CDR3 loop reads CASGAGGTDTQYF. CDR3 coding DNA: TGTGCCAGTGGGGCGGGGGGCACAGATACGCAGTATTTT.

The chain joins TRBV5-1 to TRBJ2-1; D not resolved. The CDR3 sequence is 17 residues long. Trimming pared 4 bases from V and 3 bases from J, leaving 20 bases between. Germline V gene data show CDR1 as SGHRS and CDR2 as YFSETQ. The CDR3, as DNA: TGCGCCAGCAGCCACCCCCAGGCGACGCTGTACTACAATGAGCAGTTCTTC. Its translation: CASSHPQATLYYNEQFF.

The chain uses TRBV3-1 (or the pseudogene TRBV3-2) and TRBJ1-3, with D perhaps TRBD1 (6 bases). Between the trimmed V and J ends, which lost 2 bases and 1 base, there was a span of 6 bases. The CDR3 is made up of 14 amino acids. Per the germline V gene, CDR1 is LGHDT and CDR2 is YNNKEL (reference sequence). CDR3 coding DNA: TGTGCCAGCAGCCAACAGGGGTCTGGAAACACCATATATTTT. It specifies CASSQQGSGNTIYF.

The chain links TRBV24-1 to TRBJ2-3; the D gene is possibly TRBD2 (6 bases). The CDR3 contains 14 residues. CDR1 is KGHDR and CDR2 is SFDVKD in the germline V gene. V lost 6 bases to trimming and J lost 5 bases, with 14 bases between them. CDR3 loop: CATSKVSGGDTQYF. CDR3 DNA sequence: TGTGCCACCAGTAAGGTTAGCGGTGGAGATACGCAGTATTTT.

As DNA, the CDR3 is TGTGCCAGCAGCAGTACAGGGGGCCAGTACAATGAGCAGTTCTTC. Translation gives CASSSTGGQYNEQFF. The rearrangement uses TRBV5-6 and TRBJ2-1, with 9 bases aligning to TRBD1. CDR3 length: 15 amino acids. Germline CDR1 is SGHDT and CDR2 is YYEEEE. The V segment lost 4 bases and the J segment 4 bases; nucleotides outside the gene matches: 6.

The chain carries TRBV2 and TRBJ1-2; 9 bases match TRBD1. CDR1 and CDR2 from the germline V gene are SNHLY and FYNNEI. V shed 5 bases, J shed 4 bases, and the junction held 11 bases outside the gene matches. CDR3 length equals 16 residues. CDR3 region: CASSQDRTGAGYGYTF. As DNA, the CDR3 is TGTGCCAGCAGTCAAGACCGGACAGGGGCCGGCTATGGCTACACCTTC.

The chain uses TRBV27 and TRBJ1-2; D may be TRBD1 (5 bases). V was shortened by 5 bases and J by 4 bases, with 14 bases between the two germline ends. The germline CDR1 and CDR2 sequences are MNHEY and SMNVEV (reference sequence). CDR3 length: 14 residues. The CDR3 region has the DNA TGTGCCAGCAGTGCCTCGGGGGGGGTCTATGGCTACACCTTC. This translates into CASSASGGVYGYTF.

The rearrangement links TRBV5-1 to TRBJ1-2; the D gene is possibly TRBD1 (6 bases). CDR1 is SGHRS, CDR2 YFSETQ, per germline. The CDR3 spans 12 residues. Trimming left V 4 bases short and J 4 bases short, with 8 bases between. CDR3 region: CASSPDSYGYTF. In DNA form, the CDR3 reads TGCGCCAGCAGCCCGGACAGCTATGGCTACACCTTC.

The chain combines TRBV7-9 with TRBJ1-5; unclear D gene. Germline V CDR1 and CDR2: SEHNR, FQNEAQ (reference sequence). V was shortened by 1 base and J by 1 base, with 8 bases between the two germline ends. CDR3 length equals 15 residues. The CDR3 is CASSLEAGSNQPQHF. CDR3 in DNA: TGTGCCAGCAGCTTAGAGGCGGGGAGCAATCAGCCCCAGCATTTT. The variable domain in full, completed from reference TRBV7-9 and TRBJ1-5, reads DTGVSQNPRHKITKRGQNVTFRCDPISEHNRLYWYRQTLGQGPEFLTYFQNEAQLEKSRLLSDRFSAERPKGSFSTLEIQRTEQGDSAMYLCASSLEAGSNQPQHFGDGTRLSIL.

V is TRBV5-1 and J is TRBJ2-7, with D perhaps being TRBD1 or TRBD2 (6 bases each). From germline, CDR1 is SGHRS and CDR2 YFSETQ. This CDR3 is 15 amino acids long. Trimming took 4 bases from V and 2 from J, leaving 16 bases between them. Here the CDR3 DNA reads TGCGCCAGCAGCCCGGGGGCCGGACAAACCTACGAGCAGTACGTC. Translated, it gives CASSPGAGQTYEQYV.

The chain combines TRBV27 with TRBJ2-1; 9 bases map to TRBD1. The trim removed 5 bases at V and 6 bases at J, leaving 5 bases unmatched. Germline loops: CDR1 MNHEY, CDR2 SMNVEV (reference sequence). The CDR3 consists of 14 residues. The CDR3 bases are TGTGCCAGCAGTAGGGACAGGGTGAGCAATGAGCAGTTCTTC. Its translation: CASSRDRVSNEQFF.

This clone was recorded once. The chain uses TRBV18 and TRBJ1-3, with D possibly TRBD1 on 5 matching bases. Trimming left V 8 bases short and J 5 bases short, with 13 bases between. The CDR3 loop spans 13 amino acids. CDR1 is KGHSH, CDR2 LQKENI, per germline. The CDR3 reads CASLIDSRNTIYF. CDR3 coding DNA: TGTGCCAGCCTTATAGACAGTCGAAACACCATATATTTT.

This chain uses TRBV2 with TRBJ1-6; 9 nucleotides line up with TRBD1. V shed 6 bases, J shed 9 bases, and the junction held 9 bases outside the gene matches. The CDR3 loop spans 15 amino acids. CDR1 and CDR2 (germline): SNHLY, FYNNEI. CDR3 DNA: TGTGCCAGCAGGGCGCCGGGACAGGGAACTTCACCCCTCCACTTT. This gives the protein CASRAPGQGTSPLHF.

The chain links TRBV24-1 to TRBJ2-2; 11 nucleotides match TRBD2. After removal of 4 bases from V and 1 base from J, the junction contained 4 bases not matched to a gene. The CDR3 totals 17 residues. Looked up from germline, CDR1 is KGHDR and CDR2 is SFDVKD. The CDR3 DNA is TGTGCCACCAGTGAGAATACTAGCGGGGGGAACACCGGGGAGCTGTTTTTT. Translated: CATSENTSGGNTGELFF.

The chain combines TRBV5-8 with TRBJ2-3; TRBD1 matches at 7 bases. The V gene end was trimmed by 7 bases and the J gene end by 0 bases; junction bases not matched to a gene: 11. CDR3 size: 16 residues. Germline V lookup: CDR1 SGHTS, CDR2 YDEGEE. CDR3 in DNA: TGTGCCAGCCCCGTCTGGACAGGAAGAAGCACAGATACGCAGTATTTT. This codes for CASPVWTGRSTDTQYF.

The genes are TRBV19 and TRBJ1-1, with D unclear. The CDR3 runs to 13 residues. Looked up from germline, CDR1 is LNHDA and CDR2 is SQIVND (reference sequence). V was pared by 6 bases and J by 4 bases, with 12 bases between. The CDR3 region is CASSGQIGTEAFF. In DNA form, the CDR3 reads TGTGCCAGTAGCGGCCAAATAGGCACTGAAGCTTTCTTT. The full variable domain, with the rest looked up from reference TRBV19 and TRBJ1-1, is DGGITQSPKYLFRKEGQNVTLSCEQNLNHDAMYWYRQDPGQGLRLIYYSQIVNDFQKGDIAEGYSVSREKKESFPLTVTSAQKNPTAFYLCASSGQIGTEAFFGQGTRLTVV.